The TCR beta chain under discussion was sequenced for a study of monozygotic twins with inflammatory bowel disease. Following a re-call of the 5' RACE reads, TCRdb has one entry per CDR3 protein and lacks DNA. The table lists around 99,000 distinct CDR3 sequences. Germline-derived CDR1 and CDR2 are DFQATT and SNEGSKA (reference sequence). The CDR3 length is 14 residues. The chain is built from TRBV20-1 and TRBJ1-6; TCRdb's assignment of TRBD1 cannot be checked, as there is no DNA. Sequences were obtained from blood. The receptor comes from a human donor with ulcerative colitis or Crohn's disease, or a healthy co-twin of an affected twin (not recorded which). CDR3 sequence: CSASEQGNNSPLHF.